Each of the 2 T cell receptor beta chains below was sequenced from the same sample in a study of PD-1 blockade in classical Hodgkin lymphoma. All patients relapsed after autologous stem cell transplantation, and brentuximab vedotin exposure varied. Negative selection with magnets was how CD8+ T cells were isolated from the thawed PBMCs. Produced via immunoSEQ multiplex PCR; TCRdb's table is partial and in-frame only. This sample has 10,000 to 15,000 clones, with 65% to 80% found just once. The sequencing used CD8+ T cells from blood, collected at baseline. The receptors were sampled from a human donor with classical Hodgkin lymphoma.

This chain uses TRBV7-9 with TRBJ1-1; D gene uncertain. The V gene's germline CDR1 is SEHNR and CDR2 FQNEAQ (reference sequence). This CDR3 has 13 residues. Trimming took 6 bases from V and 2 from J, leaving 10 bases between them. Here the CDR3 DNA reads TGTGCCAGCAGGCATGCCAGTAACACTGAAGCTTTCTTT. This codes for CASRHASNTEAFF. Drawing the rest from reference TRBV7-9 and TRBJ1-1, the complete variable domain is DTGVSQNPRHKITKRGQNVTFRCDPISEHNRLYWYRQTLGQGPEFLTYFQNEAQLEKSRLLSDRFSAERPKGSFSTLEIQRTEQGDSAMYLCASRHASNTEAFFGQGTRLTVV.

This clone was recorded a few times. V and J are TRBV7-9 and TRBJ1-2; unclear D gene. The V gene lost 2 bases and the J gene lost 3 bases, with 7 bases spanning the gap. CDR1 SEHNR and CDR2 FQNEAQ come from the germline V gene (reference sequence). The CDR3 sequence is 13 residues long. CDR3 sequence: CASSLRTDYGYTF. In DNA, the CDR3 is TGTGCCAGCAGCTTAAGGACGGACTATGGCTACACCTTC.